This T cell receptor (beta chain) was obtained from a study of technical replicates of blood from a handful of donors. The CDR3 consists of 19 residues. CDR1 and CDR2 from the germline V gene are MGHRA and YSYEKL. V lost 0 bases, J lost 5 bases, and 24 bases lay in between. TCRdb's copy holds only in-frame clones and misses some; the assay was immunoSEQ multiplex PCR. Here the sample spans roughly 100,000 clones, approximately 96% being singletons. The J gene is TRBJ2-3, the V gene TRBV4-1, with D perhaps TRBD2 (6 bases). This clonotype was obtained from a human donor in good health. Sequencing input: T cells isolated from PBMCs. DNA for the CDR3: TGCGCCAGCAGCCAAGATCCTAATCTATCTGGGGGGTTTGGAGATACGCAGTATTTT. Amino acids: CASSQDPNLSGGFGDTQYF.